The clone carrying this T cell receptor beta chain was detected only a few times. Produced via immunoSEQ multiplex PCR; TCRdb's table is partial and in-frame only. The sample shows roughly 76,000 clones, approximately 91% of them seen only once. V lost 3 bases and J 1 base, leaving 3 bases between the germline ends. The CDR3 totals 12 residues. In germline, CDR1 is MNHNS, CDR2 SASEGT. The data are from a study of T cell changes during pregnancy in multiple sclerosis. The receptor comes from a female donor with multiple sclerosis, enrolled in a pregnancy study. The sequenced sample was CD4+ T cells from peripheral blood mononuclear cells, obtained after pregnancy. This chain links TRBV6-1 with TRBJ1-1; no firm D call. The CDR3 spells CASSDRNTEAFF. Written as DNA, the CDR3 is TGTGCCAGCAGTGACAGGAACACTGAAGCTTTCTTT.